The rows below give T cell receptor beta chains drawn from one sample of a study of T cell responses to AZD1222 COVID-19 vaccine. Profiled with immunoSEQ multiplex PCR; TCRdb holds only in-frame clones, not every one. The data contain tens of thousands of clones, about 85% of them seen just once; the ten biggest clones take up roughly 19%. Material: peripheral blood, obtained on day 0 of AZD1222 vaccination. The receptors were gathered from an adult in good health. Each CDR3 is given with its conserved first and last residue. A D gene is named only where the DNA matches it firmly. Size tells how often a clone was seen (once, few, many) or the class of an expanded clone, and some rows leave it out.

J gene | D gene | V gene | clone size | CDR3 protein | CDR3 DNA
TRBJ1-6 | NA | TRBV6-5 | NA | CASSYGTASNNSPLHF | TGTGCCAGCAGTTACGGGACGGCTTCGAATAATTCACCCCTCCACTTT
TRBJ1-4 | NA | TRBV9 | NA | CASSVVGSTNEKLFF | TGTGCCAGCAGCGTAGTAGGGTCCACTAATGAAAAACTGTTTTTT
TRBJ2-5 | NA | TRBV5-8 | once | CASSLRDLQETQYF | TGTGCCAGCAGCCTCCGGGACTTACAAGAGACCCAGTACTTC
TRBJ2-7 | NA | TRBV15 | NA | CATSYQRSFDYEQYF | TGTGCCACCAGCTATCAGCGTAGCTTTGACTACGAGCAGTACTTC
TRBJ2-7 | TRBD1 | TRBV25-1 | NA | CASSKTGGRTGEQYF | TGTGCCAGCAGTAAGACAGGGGGTCGGACCGGGGAGCAGTACTTC
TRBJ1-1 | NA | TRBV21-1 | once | CARGRQGMGNTEAFF | TGTGCCAGGGGTCGACAGGGGATGGGGAACACTGAAGCTTTCTTT
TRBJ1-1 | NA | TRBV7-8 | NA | CASSRTQGEAFF | TGTGCCAGCAGCCGAACACAGGGCGAAGCTTTCTTT
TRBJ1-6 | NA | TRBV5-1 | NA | CASSLGPGVESPLHF | TGCGCCAGCAGCTTGGGTCCGGGGGTAGAGTCACCCCTCCACTTT
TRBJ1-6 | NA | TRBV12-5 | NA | CASGTRNSPLHF | TGTGCTAGTGGCACGCGGAATTCACCCCTCCACTTT
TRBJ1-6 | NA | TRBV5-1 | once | CASSLDRGAGNSPLHF | TGCGCCAGCAGCTTGGATCGGGGCGCGGGTAATTCACCCCTCCACTTT
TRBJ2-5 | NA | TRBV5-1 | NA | CASHYGGAVEETQYF | TGCGCCAGCCACTACGGGGGTGCCGTGGAAGAGACCCAGTACTTC
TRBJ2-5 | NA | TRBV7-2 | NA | CASSLEGQRTQYF | TGTGCCAGCAGCTTAGAAGGCCAGAGGACCCAGTACTTC
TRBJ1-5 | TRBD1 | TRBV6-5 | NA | CASSYSWQGAGQPQHF | TGTGCCAGCAGTTACTCGTGGCAGGGGGCAGGTCAGCCCCAGCATTTT